This entry lists 15 T cell receptor beta chains sequenced from one sample in a study of radiotherapy plus CTLA-4 blockade in lung cancer. Profiling relied on immunoSEQ multiplex PCR, and the TCRdb table lists in-frame clones only, not all of them. This table holds about 60,000 clones, more than 60% found once. This specimen consisted of peripheral blood, obtained from a patient treated with radiotherapy plus ipilimumab. Every receptor here comes from a human donor with non-small cell lung cancer who had a partial response to radiotherapy plus ipilimumab.

The chain carries TRBV19 and TRBJ2-7; D is perhaps TRBD1 (6 bases). The CDR3 is 13 amino acids. Trimming cost V 3 bases and J 2 bases, with 8 bases left between them. Per the germline V gene, CDR1 is LNHDA and CDR2 is SQIVND (reference sequence). CDR3 sequence (DNA): TGTGCCAGTAGTATCCCAGGGGCCTACGAGCAGTACTTC. It specifies CASSIPGAYEQYF.

The chain recombines TRBV5-1 with TRBJ2-7; possible D gene TRBD2, 6 bases. The CDR3 covers 14 residues. CDR1 is SGHRS and CDR2 is YFSETQ in the germline V gene. Between the trimmed V and J ends, which lost 0 bases and 2 bases, there was a span of 9 bases. This CDR3 is CASSLGGETYEQYF. As DNA, the CDR3 is TGCGCCAGCAGCTTGGGGGGGGAGACCTACGAGCAGTACTTC.

The chain carries TRBV6-1 and TRBJ2-7; 9 bases fit TRBD1. Germline CDR1 is MNHNS and CDR2 is SASEGT. With 6 bases clipped from V and 3 bases from J, the junction kept 6 bases outside the gene matches. There are 14 residues in the CDR3. CDR3 amino acids: CASRTGQGIYEQYF. CDR3 coding DNA: TGTGCCAGCAGAACGGGACAGGGAATCTACGAGCAGTACTTC.

V gene TRBV27 combines with J gene TRBJ2-7, with TRBD2 identical over 11 bases. The V gene end was trimmed by 3 bases and the J gene end by 7 bases; junction bases not matched to a gene: 11. The CDR3 covers 16 residues. Germline V CDR1 and CDR2: MNHEY, SMNVEV (reference sequence). The CDR3 DNA is TGTGCCAGCAGTTTCCTGTTAGCGGGGGGGCCTCAAGAGCAGTACTTC. Its translation is CASSFLLAGGPQEQYF.

This clone was seen only a few times. V gene TRBV19 combines with J gene TRBJ1-4; tentative D call: TRBD1 (5 bases). V was cut by 8 bases and J by 3 bases, with 13 bases left in between. Per germline, CDR1 LNHDA and CDR2 SQIVND (reference sequence). The CDR3 is 14 residues long. This CDR3 is CASDSGAANEKLFF. CDR3 DNA sequence: TGTGCCAGTGACAGCGGGGCGGCTAATGAAAAACTGTTTTTT.

The DNA for the CDR3 is TGTGCCAGCAGCCCCGCAGGGACCCAGTACTTC. This gives the protein CASSPAGTQYF. The J gene is TRBJ2-5, the V gene TRBV11-2; D unclear. The germline V and J ends were trimmed by 5 bases and 7 bases, with 8 bases remaining between them. The CDR3 spans 11 residues. Germline V gene sequence: CDR1 SGHAT, CDR2 FQNNGV.

The chain combines TRBV4-3 with TRBJ2-7, with TRBD1 matching 7 bases. Losses at the gene ends were 0 bases for V and 4 bases for J; bases not matched to a gene: 3. The CDR3 is made up of 14 amino acids. Per the germline V gene, CDR1 is LGHNA and CDR2 is YSLEER. CDR3 region: CASSQDVQGYEQYF. Here the CDR3 DNA reads TGCGCCAGCAGCCAAGATGTACAGGGGTACGAGCAGTACTTC.

The gene calls are TRBV9 and TRBJ1-1; weak D call: TRBD1 (5 bases). The CDR3 extends over 15 amino acids. CDR1 and CDR2 from the germline V gene are SGDLS and YYNGEE. The germline V and J ends were trimmed by 4 bases and 1 base, with 14 bases remaining between them. The CDR3 is CASSPLTGQNTEAFF. Here the CDR3 DNA reads TGTGCCAGCAGCCCCCTTACAGGACAGAACACTGAAGCTTTCTTT.

Many counts were recorded for this clone. CDR3 DNA: TGTGCCAGCAGTGAAAGGCCTAGCGGGGGGCCAGATACGCAGTATTTT. Amino acids: CASSERPSGGPDTQYF. The rearrangement links TRBV2 to TRBJ2-3; TRBD2 matches at 11 bases. The CDR3 has 16 residues. Per the germline V gene, CDR1 is SNHLY and CDR2 is FYNNEI. The V gene end was trimmed by 2 bases and the J gene end by 4 bases; junction bases not matched to a gene: 5.

V and J are TRBV7-7 and TRBJ2-7, with 8 bases that match TRBD1. V shed 1 base and J 0 bases; nucleotides not matched to a gene: 14. Germline CDR1 reads SSHAT; CDR2 reads FNYEAQ (reference sequence). This CDR3 is built from 19 residues. CDR3 protein: CASSLEGGQARTYSYEQYF. In DNA, the CDR3 is TGTGCCAGCAGCTTAGAAGGGGGACAGGCCAGAACGTACTCCTACGAGCAGTACTTC.

This clone has only a few counts. The gene calls are TRBV7-8 and TRBJ1-4; 7 bases are shared with TRBD1. The CDR3 extends over 15 amino acids. CDR1 is SGHVS and CDR2 is FQNEAQ in the germline V gene. J was trimmed by 2 bases and V by 1 base; bases with no gene match: 1. CDR3 loop: CASSLGGGTNEKLFF. The CDR3 DNA follows: TGTGCCAGCAGCTTAGGAGGGGGCACTAATGAAAAACTGTTTTTT.

As regards this clone: The same CDR3 also results from other DNA sequences found in this sample. This chain joins TRBV6-5 and TRBJ2-3; TRBD1 matches at 10 bases. V shed 6 bases and J 3 bases; nucleotides not matched to a gene: 3. Germline CDR1 reads MNHEY; CDR2 reads SVGAGI. The CDR3 contains 14 residues. The DNA of the CDR3 is TGTGCCAGCAGAGGGACAGGGGAAACAGATACGCAGTATTTT. This encodes CASRGTGETDTQYF.

The rearrangement uses TRBV6-5 and TRBJ1-1; 8 bases are shared with TRBD1. This CDR3 has 14 amino acids. Germline CDR1 is MNHEY and CDR2 is SVGAGI. V was clipped by 8 bases and J by 5 bases; unmatched bases: 10. CDR3: CASAGGLGGTEAFF. CDR3 bases: TGTGCCAGCGCAGGGGGCCTCGGGGGGACTGAAGCTTTCTTT.

The CDR3 DNA sequence: TGTGCCAGCAGCACCGGAGCTAGCACAGATACGCAGTATTTT. Its translation: CASSTGASTDTQYF. The rearrangement links TRBV6-5 to TRBJ2-3; D call uncertain. Germline assignment: CDR1 MNHEY and CDR2 SVGAGI. There are 14 residues in the CDR3. V shed 6 bases and J shed 0 bases, with 10 bases lying between them.

V gene TRBV9 combines with J gene TRBJ2-7; 10 positions match TRBD1. The CDR3 loop spans 14 amino acids. The germline V gene has CDR1 SGDLS and CDR2 YYNGEE. Trimming took 5 bases from V and 6 from J; bases not matched to a gene: 8. The CDR3 region has the DNA TGTGCCAGCAGTCGTTCGGGACAGGGGTCCGAGCAGTACTTC. It translates to CASSRSGQGSEQYF.